This entry lists 30 T cell receptor beta chains sequenced from one sample in a study of CD8+CD57+ T cells in acquired aplastic anemia. The study profiled TCR beta VDJ and CDR3 using genomic DNA as template. Each CDR3 protein is one row after TCRdb ran MiXCR on the reads. The repertoire consists of 35,000 to 45,000 distinct CDR3 sequences, with about 65% occurring once and the leading ten covering 23%. The sample taken for sequencing was sorted CD4+, CD8+, or CD8+CD57+ T cells (not recorded which) from PBMCs. The source is a human donor in good health, serving as a control.

There are a few counts of this clonotype. This rearrangement joins TRBV25-1 to TRBJ1-6; 8 positions agree with TRBD1. With V trimmed by 4 bases and J by 10 bases, 6 bases remained unmatched. The germline V gene encodes CDR1 MGHDK and CDR2 SYGVNS. The CDR3 loop spans 14 amino acids. CDR3 nucleotide sequence: TGTGCCAGCAGTGTTGGGACAGGAGGGTCACCCCTCCACTTT. It is translated as CASSVGTGGSPLHF.

This chain links TRBV25-1 with TRBJ2-7; no firm D call. This CDR3 spans 13 amino acids. Germline V gives CDR1 MGHDK, CDR2 SYGVNS. V lost 7 bases and J 2 bases, leaving 12 bases between the germline ends. CDR3 coding DNA: TGTGCCAGCACCTATCATTCGGCCTACGAGCAGTACTTC. Translated: CASTYHSAYEQYF.

CDR3 in amino acids: CASSIRGGDTDTQYF. CDR3 in DNA: TGTGCCAGTAGTATAAGGGGGGGTGACACAGATACGCAGTATTTT. The chain employs TRBV19 and TRBJ2-3, with D possibly matching TRBD2 (7 bases). The germline CDR1 and CDR2 sequences are LNHDA and SQIVND (reference sequence). The CDR3 loop spans 15 amino acids. V was trimmed by 2 bases and J by 2 bases, leaving 11 bases between them.

CDR3 in amino acids: CAWMGLGYEQYF. The CDR3 coding sequence is TGTGCCTGGATGGGGTTAGGATACGAGCAGTACTTC. This chain connects TRBV30 to TRBJ2-7; D not resolved. This CDR3 comprises 12 residues. Trimming pared 4 bases from V and 4 bases from J, leaving 11 bases between. The germline V gene encodes CDR1 GTSNPN and CDR2 SVGIG (reference sequence). The full variable domain, its missing parts supplied by reference TRBV30 and TRBJ2-7, is SQTIHQWPATLVQPVGSPLSLECTVEGTSNPNLYWYRQAAGRGLQLLFYSVGIGQISSEVPQNLSASRPQDRQFILSSKKLLLSDSGFYLCAWMGLGYEQYFGPGTRLTVT.

J is TRBJ1-6 and V is TRBV11-1; 9 bases line up with TRBD1. V was clipped by 5 bases and J by 7 bases; unmatched bases: 9. Germline CDR1 and CDR2: SGHAT and FQDESV (reference sequence). This CDR3 has 16 amino acids. The CDR3 DNA reads as TGTGCCAGCAGCCGCAACGGACAGGGGCTCAATTCACCCCTCCACTTT. Protein product: CASSRNGQGLNSPLHF.

The rearrangement links TRBV19 to TRBJ1-6; D possibly corresponds to TRBD1 (6 bases). The V end lost 3 bases, the J end lost 10 bases, and 13 bases lay between the germline ends. Germline CDR1 reads LNHDA; CDR2 reads SQIVND (reference sequence). The CDR3 spans 14 residues. Written as DNA, the CDR3 is TGTGCCAGTAGTATTATTTCAGGGGAATCACCCCTCCACTTT. Residues: CASSIISGESPLHF.

The rearrangement uses TRBV7-2 and TRBJ1-5, with D possibly being TRBD1 (6 bases). V gave up 5 bases and J gave up 0 bases, with 11 bases separating them. This CDR3 is built from 15 residues. Germline CDR1 reads SGHTA; CDR2 reads FQGNSA. The CDR3 protein is CASSLWTDSNQPQHF. Written as DNA, the CDR3 is TGTGCCAGCAGCCTGTGGACAGATAGCAATCAGCCCCAGCATTTT.

The V gene is TRBV9, the J gene TRBJ2-1; 11 bases line up with TRBD2. This CDR3 is built from 15 residues. Germline V gives CDR1 SGDLS, CDR2 YYNGEE. V dropped 3 bases and J dropped 8; count of bases not matched to a gene: 7. The CDR3 DNA is TGTGCCAGCAGCGACGGGACTAGCGGTGTATATGAGCAGTTCTTC. It codes for CASSDGTSGVYEQFF.

The genes are TRBV25-1 and TRBJ1-5, with 7 nucleotides matching TRBD1. This CDR3 contains 13 residues. V lost 2 bases, J lost 7 bases, and 2 bases stayed unmatched. Per the germline V gene, CDR1 is MGHDK and CDR2 is SYGVNS. CDR3 in amino acids: CASSERGRQPQHF. DNA for the CDR3: TGTGCCAGCAGTGAAAGGGGGCGACAGCCCCAGCATTTT.

This clonotype was seen repeatedly, ten times or more. J is TRBJ2-7 and V is TRBV13; perhaps D is TRBD1 or TRBD2 (6 bases each). From germline, CDR1 is PRHDT and CDR2 FYEKMQ (reference sequence). V lost 5 bases and J lost 11, with 16 bases in between. This CDR3 comprises 12 residues. For the CDR3, the DNA is TGTGCCAGCAGCCTCGGGGGCGCGGACAAGTACTTC. This gives the protein CASSLGGADKYF.

The genes are TRBV15 and TRBJ2-1; 7 positions match TRBD1. Germline CDR1 LNHNV, CDR2 YYDKDF (reference sequence). Trimming cost V 3 bases and J 5 bases; bases outside gene matches: 13. This CDR3 has 17 residues. CDR3 sequence (DNA): TGTGCCACCAGCAGGGAACGACAGGGTACGGGCCACAATGAGCAGTTCTTC. Translated, it gives CATSRERQGTGHNEQFF.

V is TRBV4-1 and J is TRBJ2-5; D is ambiguous. The germline V gene encodes CDR1 MGHRA and CDR2 YSYEKL. This CDR3 has 14 residues. V was pared by 2 bases and J by 5 bases, with 12 bases between. The CDR3 region is CASSQSVARETQYF. CDR3 nucleotide sequence: TGCGCCAGCAGCCAATCGGTGGCCAGGGAGACCCAGTACTTC.

The chain's CDR3 is CASSYSGTVYGYTF. DNA for the CDR3: TGTGCCAGCAGCTATTCCGGGACAGTCTATGGCTACACCTTC. The rearrangement links TRBV7-2 to TRBJ1-2; 7 bases align to TRBD1. The CDR3 runs 14 residues. The ends lost 4 bases at V and 4 bases at J; junction bases unmatched: 6. Germline assignment: CDR1 SGHTA and CDR2 FQGNSA.

Regarding this clonotype: Given a much more abundant clone one base away, this may be a read error. This rearrangement joins TRBV13 to TRBJ2-2, with D tentatively TRBD1 (6 bases). Germline V gene data show CDR1 as PRHDT and CDR2 as FYEKMQ (reference sequence). The CDR3 covers 15 residues. The CDR3 nucleotides read TGTGCCAGCAGCTTAGGACAGGGAAACACCGGGGAGCTGTCTTTT. Encoded protein: CASSLGQGNTGELSF.

This clonotype occurred once. At one boundary the junction diverges from the germline segment, which might be a read error. The chain uses TRBV29-1 and TRBJ2-1; tentative D call: TRBD2 (6 bases). Germline-derived CDR1 and CDR2 are SQVTM and ANQGSEA. The CDR3 is 13 residues long. The CDR3 DNA follows: TGCAGCGCCGAGGGTCGGGAGTCATCCCCCCAGGACTTC. It encodes CSAEGRESSPQDF.

V gene TRBV19 combines with J gene TRBJ1-6; TRBD1 agrees at 8 bases. The CDR3 is 13 residues long. Per the germline V gene, CDR1 is LNHDA and CDR2 is SQIVND (reference sequence). Trimming at V came to 5 bases and at J to 9 bases, leaving 3 bases not matched to a gene. The CDR3 nucleotides are TGTGCCAGTAGTCCAGGGGGCGCTTCACCCCTCCACTTT. Residues: CASSPGGASPLHF.

Here the CDR3 reads CSVEGGQVREQFF. The CDR3 DNA reads TGCAGCGTTGAAGGCGGACAGGTCAGGGAGCAGTTCTTC. This chain connects TRBV29-1 to TRBJ2-1; TRBD1 aligns across 7 bases. V dropped 1 base and J dropped 10; count of bases not matched to a gene: 7. CDR3 size: 13 residues. In germline, CDR1 is SQVTM, CDR2 ANQGSEA.

This chain connects TRBV19 to TRBJ1-1; D gene ambiguous. Deletions cut 11 bases from V and 1 base from J, with 11 bases between. This CDR3 region has 12 residues. CDR1 and CDR2 (germline): LNHDA, SQIVND (reference sequence). CDR3 amino acids: CASRMANTEAFF. In DNA, the CDR3 is TGTGCCTCTCGAATGGCGAACACTGAAGCTTTCTTT.

This clonotype was detected ten times or more. This chain joins TRBV2 and TRBJ1-4; D is uncertain. The germline V and J ends were trimmed by 8 bases and 3 bases, with 22 bases remaining between them. The CDR3 has 17 residues. CDR1 is SNHLY and CDR2 is FYNNEI in the germline V gene. CDR3 region: CASSPKGWFSANEKLFF. CDR3 DNA: TGTGCCAGCTCACCAAAGGGCTGGTTCTCGGCTAATGAAAAACTGTTTTTT.

The J gene is TRBJ2-5, the V gene TRBV11-2; maybe TRBD1 (5 bases). Trimming cost V 1 base and J 9 bases, with 24 bases left between them. Germline V CDR1 and CDR2: SGHAT, FQNNGV. This CDR3 spans 17 amino acids. The DNA for the CDR3 is TGTGCCAGCAGCTTAGGTGGGGCGCCCCATCACGGCCGGGCCCAGTACTTC. This gives the protein CASSLGGAPHHGRAQYF. Filled out from reference TRBV11-2 and TRBJ2-5, the complete variable domain reads EAGVAQSPRYKIIEKRQSVAFWCNPISGHATLYWYQQILGQGPKLLIQFQNNGVVDDSQLPKDRFSAERLKGVDSTLKIQPAKLEDSAVYLCASSLGGAPHHGRAQYFGPGTRLLVL.

This clonotype was observed many times. J is TRBJ1-1 and V is TRBV6-5; 7 nucleotides match TRBD1. The V gene end was trimmed by 5 bases and the J gene end by 7 bases; junction bases not matched to a gene: 7. Germline-derived CDR1 and CDR2 are MNHEY and SVGAGI. CDR3 size: 13 residues. DNA of the CDR3: TGTGCCAGCAGTCCCCGACAGGGCTATGAAGCTTTCTTT. As protein: CASSPRQGYEAFF.

The chain links TRBV12-5 to TRBJ1-1; no reliable D call. This CDR3 has 14 amino acids. The V end lost 7 bases, the J end lost 0 bases, and 12 bases lay between the germline ends. The germline gives CDR1 LGHNT, CDR2 FRNRAP. CDR3 coding DNA: TGTGCTAGTGCCCGGAATGGCCTGAACACTGAAGCTTTCTTT. This translates into CASARNGLNTEAFF.

The gene calls are TRBV5-1 and TRBJ1-1; no firm D call. Trimming shortened V by 6 bases and J by 1 base, and 19 bases separated the two germline ends. This CDR3 spans 16 amino acids. CDR1 and CDR2 (germline): SGHRS, YFSETQ. Here the CDR3 reads CASTLSSGVANTEAFF. CDR3 sequence (DNA): TGCGCCAGCACCCTATCCTCCGGGGTAGCGAACACTGAAGCTTTCTTT.

V usage is TRBV7-6 and J usage is TRBJ1-3; D ambiguous. V lost 5 bases and J lost 2, with 4 bases in between. Germline loops: CDR1 SGHVS, CDR2 FNYEAQ. The CDR3 covers 12 residues. The CDR3 loop is CASSQPGNTIYF. The CDR3 DNA reads TGTGCCAGCAGCCAACCTGGAAACACCATATATTTT.

Turning to this clonotype: As the CDR3 is not closed by the conserved phenylalanine or tryptophan, this likely results from a read error. The V call is TRBV20-1, the J call TRBJ2-7; 8 nucleotides align to TRBD2. Germline-derived CDR1 and CDR2 are DFQATT and SNEGSKA (reference sequence). J lost 6 bases, V lost 5 bases, and 6 bases had no gene match. The CDR3 sequence is 12 residues long. CDR3 nucleotide sequence: TGCAGTGCTTGGACTAGCTTAAGCGAGCAGTACCTC. As protein: CSAWTSLSEQYL.

The table lists this clonotype with a few counts. This sequence joins TRBV7-2 and TRBJ1-6; D not resolved. Trimming stripped 5 bases from V and 9 bases from J, with 11 bases between. CDR3 length: 13 amino acids. CDR1 SGHTA and CDR2 FQGNSA come from the germline V gene. The CDR3 coding sequence is TGTGCCAGCAGCCGTAAAATACCTTCACCCCTCCACTTT. Translation gives CASSRKIPSPLHF.

On this clonotype itself: Germline is not matched at one junction end, which may reflect a read error. The chain joins TRBV7-2 to TRBJ1-1, with D hard to call. Per germline, CDR1 SGHTA and CDR2 FQGNSA. The CDR3 extends over 13 amino acids. The CDR3 DNA reads TGTGCCAGCAGGTTAGCCCTTGACACTGAAGCTTTCTTT. Protein: CASRLALDTEAFF.

As concerns this clonotype: No conserved phenylalanine or tryptophan ends this CDR3, so it is likely a read error. The V gene is TRBV29-1, the J gene TRBJ1-2, with a possible D match to TRBD1 (5 bases). The germline V gene has CDR1 SQVTM and CDR2 ANQGSEA. V lost 5 bases and J lost 3, with 13 bases in between. The length of the CDR3 is 13 residues. CDR3 nucleotide sequence: TGCAGCGTTTTGGGGACGGTCGACTATGGCTACACCTCC. Amino acid sequence: CSVLGTVDYGYTS.

The CDR3 loop is CASSIEVDYGYTF. DNA for the CDR3: TGTGCCAGTAGTATTGAGGTCGACTATGGCTACACCTTC. This rearrangement joins TRBV19 to TRBJ1-2; D is ambiguous. The CDR3 totals 13 residues. Trimming took 3 bases from V and 3 from J, leaving 8 bases between them. CDR1 LNHDA and CDR2 SQIVND come from the germline V gene (reference sequence).

The rearrangement links TRBV19 to TRBJ1-2; D not resolved. The CDR3 has 13 residues. Deletions cut 6 bases from V and 4 bases from J, with 12 bases between. Germline V CDR1 and CDR2: LNHDA, SQIVND (reference sequence). CDR3 DNA sequence: TGTGCCAGTAGCCCTCAGCGGGCCTATGGCTACACCTTC. This translates into CASSPQRAYGYTF.